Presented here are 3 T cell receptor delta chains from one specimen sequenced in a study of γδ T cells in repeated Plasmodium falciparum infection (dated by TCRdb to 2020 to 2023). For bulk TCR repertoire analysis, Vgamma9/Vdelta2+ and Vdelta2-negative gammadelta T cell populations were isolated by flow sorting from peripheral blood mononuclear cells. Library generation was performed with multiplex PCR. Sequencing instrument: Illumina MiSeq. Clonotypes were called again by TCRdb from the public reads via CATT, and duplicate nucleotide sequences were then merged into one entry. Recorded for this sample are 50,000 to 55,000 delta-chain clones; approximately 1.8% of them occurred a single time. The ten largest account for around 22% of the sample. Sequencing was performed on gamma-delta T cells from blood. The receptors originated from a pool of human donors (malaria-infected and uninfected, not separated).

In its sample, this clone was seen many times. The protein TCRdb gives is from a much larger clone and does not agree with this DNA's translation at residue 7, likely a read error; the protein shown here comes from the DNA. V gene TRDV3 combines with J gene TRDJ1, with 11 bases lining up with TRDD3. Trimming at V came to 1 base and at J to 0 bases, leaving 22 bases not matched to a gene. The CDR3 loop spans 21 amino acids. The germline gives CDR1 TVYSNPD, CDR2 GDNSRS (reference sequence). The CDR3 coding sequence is TGTGCCTTTACCTACCCCCCCTACTGGGGGATAGCATCCTTGTACACCGATAAACTCATCTTT. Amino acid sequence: CAFTYPPYWGIASLYTDKLIF.

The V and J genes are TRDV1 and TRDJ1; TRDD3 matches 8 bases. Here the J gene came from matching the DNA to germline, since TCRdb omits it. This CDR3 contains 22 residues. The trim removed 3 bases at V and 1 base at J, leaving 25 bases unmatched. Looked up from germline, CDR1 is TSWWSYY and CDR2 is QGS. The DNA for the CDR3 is TGTGCTCTTGGGGACCCGCCTTGGACCGTATACTGGGGGCCCCCGGGCACCGATAAACTCATCTTT. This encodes CALGDPPWTVYWGPPGTDKLIF.

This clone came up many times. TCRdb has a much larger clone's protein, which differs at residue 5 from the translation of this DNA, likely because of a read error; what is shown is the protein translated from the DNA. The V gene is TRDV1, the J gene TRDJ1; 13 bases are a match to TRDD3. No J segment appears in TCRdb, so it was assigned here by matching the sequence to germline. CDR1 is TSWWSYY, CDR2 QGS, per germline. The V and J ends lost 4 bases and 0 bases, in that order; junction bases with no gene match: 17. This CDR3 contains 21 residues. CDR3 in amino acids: CALGGSLLSVLGDTDTDKLIF. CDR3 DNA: TGTGCTCTTGGGGGTTCCTTGCTAAGCGTACTGGGGGATACGGACACCGATAAACTCATCTTT.